The clone carrying this T cell receptor beta chain was counted only a few times. This sample stems from a study of cytomegalovirus exposure and HLA in healthy donors. Both 60 Vbeta primers and 13 Jbeta primers went into the PCR. Original methodology: Approximately 72 million unique TCR beta chains, roughly 11 million of them shared, were counted by a later analysis. The table came from immunoSEQ multiplex PCR; TCRdb's copy has only in-frame clones and leaves some out. For V, J and clone size, that table is used; D and trimming come from the DNA. In the table there are approximately 84,000 clones, approximately 74% of which are singletons. V was clipped by 0 bases and J by 5 bases, with 7 bases between them. The germline V gene encodes CDR1 SNHLY and CDR2 FYNNEI. The CDR3 loop spans 13 amino acids.

The source of this sequence is a man aged 40-49 years in good health and CMV-seropositive. The chain carries TRBV2 and TRBJ1-1; D gene uncertain. Material for sequencing was PBMCs. CDR3 sequence reads: CASSEAPRTEAFF. In DNA, the CDR3 is TGTGCCAGCAGTGAAGCGCCGAGAACTGAAGCTTTCTTT.